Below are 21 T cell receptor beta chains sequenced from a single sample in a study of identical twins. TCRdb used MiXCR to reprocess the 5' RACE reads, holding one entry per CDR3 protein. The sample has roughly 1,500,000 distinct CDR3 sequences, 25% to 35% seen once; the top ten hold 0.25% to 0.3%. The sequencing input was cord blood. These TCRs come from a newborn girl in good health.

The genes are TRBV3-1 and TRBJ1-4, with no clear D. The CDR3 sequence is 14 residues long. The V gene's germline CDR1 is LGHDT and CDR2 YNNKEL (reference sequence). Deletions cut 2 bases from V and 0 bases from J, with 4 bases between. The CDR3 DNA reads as TGTGCCAGCAGCCAACGGCCAACTAATGAAAAACTGTTTTTT. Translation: CASSQRPTNEKLFF.

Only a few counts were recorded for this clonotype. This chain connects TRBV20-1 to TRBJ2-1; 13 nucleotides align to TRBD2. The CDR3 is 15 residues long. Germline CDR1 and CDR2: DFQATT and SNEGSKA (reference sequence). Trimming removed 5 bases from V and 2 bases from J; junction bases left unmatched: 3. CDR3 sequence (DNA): TGCAGTGCTTTCGGACTAGCGGGAGCCTACAATGAGCAGTTCTTC. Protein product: CSAFGLAGAYNEQFF.

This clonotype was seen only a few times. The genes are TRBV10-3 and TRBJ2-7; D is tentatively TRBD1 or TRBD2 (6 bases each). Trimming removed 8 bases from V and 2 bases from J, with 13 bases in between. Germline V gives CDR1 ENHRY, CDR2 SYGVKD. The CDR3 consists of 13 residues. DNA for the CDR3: TGTGCCATCGGGGGGCGAATAACCTACGAGCAGTACTTC. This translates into CAIGGRITYEQYF.

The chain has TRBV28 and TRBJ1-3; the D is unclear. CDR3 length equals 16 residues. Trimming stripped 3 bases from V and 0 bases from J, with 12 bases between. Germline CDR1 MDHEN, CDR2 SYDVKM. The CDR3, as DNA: TGTGCCAGCAGTTTGCCCACAGTTCTCTCTGGAAACACCATATATTTT. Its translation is CASSLPTVLSGNTIYF.

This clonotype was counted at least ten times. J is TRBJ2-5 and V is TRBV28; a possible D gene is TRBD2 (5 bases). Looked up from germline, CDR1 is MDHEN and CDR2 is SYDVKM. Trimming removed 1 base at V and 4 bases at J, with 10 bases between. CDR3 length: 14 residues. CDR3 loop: CASSLYSGGETQYF. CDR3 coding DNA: TGTGCCAGCAGTTTATACTCCGGAGGAGAGACCCAGTACTTC.

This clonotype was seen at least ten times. CDR3 residues: CSVADRVGEKLFF. In DNA form, the CDR3 reads TGCAGCGTCGCTGACAGGGTCGGTGAAAAACTGTTTTTT. The chain carries TRBV29-1 and TRBJ1-4; TRBD1 matches 7 bases. This CDR3 is built from 13 residues. The V and J ends lost 6 bases and 7 bases, in that order; junction bases with no gene match: 8. Germline V gene lookup returns CDR1 SQVTM and CDR2 ANQGSEA.

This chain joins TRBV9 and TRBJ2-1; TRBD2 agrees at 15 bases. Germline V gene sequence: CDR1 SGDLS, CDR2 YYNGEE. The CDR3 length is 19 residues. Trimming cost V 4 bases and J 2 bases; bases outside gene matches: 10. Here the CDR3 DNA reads TGTGCCAGCAGCCGGGGACTAGCGGGAGGCGCCCAGCCCTACAATGAGCAGTTCTTC. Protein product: CASSRGLAGGAQPYNEQFF.

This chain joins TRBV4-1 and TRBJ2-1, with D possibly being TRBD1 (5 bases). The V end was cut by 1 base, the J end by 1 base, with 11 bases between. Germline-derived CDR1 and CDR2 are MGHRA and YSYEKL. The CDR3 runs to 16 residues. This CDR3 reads CASSQARGPSYNEQFF. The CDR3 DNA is TGCGCCAGCAGCCAAGCAAGGGGCCCGTCCTACAATGAGCAGTTCTTC.

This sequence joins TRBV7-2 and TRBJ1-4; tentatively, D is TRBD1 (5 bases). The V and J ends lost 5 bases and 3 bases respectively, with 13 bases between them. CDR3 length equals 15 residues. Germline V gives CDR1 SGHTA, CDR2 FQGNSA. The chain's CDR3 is CASSPRQIPNEKLFF. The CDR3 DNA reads TGTGCCAGCAGCCCACGACAGATTCCTAATGAAAAACTGTTTTTT.

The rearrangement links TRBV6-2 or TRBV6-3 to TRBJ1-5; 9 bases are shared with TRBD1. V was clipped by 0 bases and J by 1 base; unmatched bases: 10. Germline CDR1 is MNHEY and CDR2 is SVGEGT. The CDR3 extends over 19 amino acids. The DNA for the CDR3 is TGTGCCAGCAGTTACTCGTACAGGGGGCTTATTGTGAGCAATCAGCCCCAGCATTTT. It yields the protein CASSYSYRGLIVSNQPQHF.

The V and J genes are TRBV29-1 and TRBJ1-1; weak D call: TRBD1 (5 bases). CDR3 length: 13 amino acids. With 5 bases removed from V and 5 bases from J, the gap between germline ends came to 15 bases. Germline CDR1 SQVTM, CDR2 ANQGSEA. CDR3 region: CSVRQGVWTEAFF. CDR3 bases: TGCAGCGTTCGGCAGGGTGTTTGGACTGAAGCTTTCTTT.

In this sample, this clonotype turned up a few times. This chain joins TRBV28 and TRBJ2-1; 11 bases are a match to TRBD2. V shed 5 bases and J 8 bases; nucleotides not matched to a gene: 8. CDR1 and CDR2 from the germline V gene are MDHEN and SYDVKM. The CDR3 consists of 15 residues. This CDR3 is CASSPRLAGPYEQFF. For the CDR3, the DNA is TGTGCCAGCAGTCCACGACTAGCGGGACCGTATGAGCAGTTCTTC.

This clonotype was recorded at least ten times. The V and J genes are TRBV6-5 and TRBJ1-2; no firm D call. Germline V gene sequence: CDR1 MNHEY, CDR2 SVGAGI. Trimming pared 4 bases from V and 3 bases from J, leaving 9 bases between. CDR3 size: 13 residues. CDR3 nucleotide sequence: TGTGCCAGCAGTTCCGGGGAGTACTATGGCTACACCTTC. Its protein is CASSSGEYYGYTF.

For the CDR3, the DNA is TGTGCCAGCAGCTTGGGGACAGGGGCGACATCCCTCCACTTT. The encoded protein is CASSLGTGATSLHF. This chain connects TRBV13 to TRBJ1-6; TRBD1 aligns across 10 bases. Per germline, CDR1 PRHDT and CDR2 FYEKMQ (reference sequence). The length of the CDR3 is 14 residues. Losses at the gene ends were 3 bases for V and 14 bases for J; bases not matched to a gene: 7. Complete variable domain (other parts from reference TRBV13 and TRBJ1-6): AAGVIQSPRHLIKEKRETATLKCYPIPRHDTVYWYQQGPGQDPQFLISFYEKMQSDKGSIPDRFSAQQFSDYHSELNMSSLELGDSALYFCASSLGTGATSLHFGNGTRLTVT.

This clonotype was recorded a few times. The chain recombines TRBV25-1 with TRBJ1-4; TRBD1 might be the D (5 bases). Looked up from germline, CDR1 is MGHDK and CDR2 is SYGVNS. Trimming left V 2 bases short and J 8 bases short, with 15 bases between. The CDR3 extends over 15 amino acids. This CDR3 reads CASSEPGWIGEKLFF. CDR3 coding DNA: TGTGCCAGCAGTGAACCAGGGTGGATTGGGGAAAAACTGTTTTTT.

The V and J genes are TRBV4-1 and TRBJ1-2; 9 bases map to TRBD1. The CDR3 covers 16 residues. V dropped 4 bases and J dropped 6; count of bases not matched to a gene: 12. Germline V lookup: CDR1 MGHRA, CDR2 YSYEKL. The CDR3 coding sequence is TGCGCCAGCAGCCTTACCTTTTGGGACAGGGCCCATGGCTACACCTTC. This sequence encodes CASSLTFWDRAHGYTF.

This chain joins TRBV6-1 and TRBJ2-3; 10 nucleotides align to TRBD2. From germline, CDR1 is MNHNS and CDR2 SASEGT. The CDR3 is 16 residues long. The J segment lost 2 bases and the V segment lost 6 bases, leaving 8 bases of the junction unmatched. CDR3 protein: CASRQKAGGFTDTQYF. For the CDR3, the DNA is TGTGCCAGCAGGCAGAAAGCGGGGGGGTTCACAGATACGCAGTATTTT.

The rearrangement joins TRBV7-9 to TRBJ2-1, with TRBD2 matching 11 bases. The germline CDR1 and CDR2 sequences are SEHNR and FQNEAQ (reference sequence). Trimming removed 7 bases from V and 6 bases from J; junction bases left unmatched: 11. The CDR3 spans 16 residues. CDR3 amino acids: CASIPLTSGAPNEQFF. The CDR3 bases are TGTGCCAGCATCCCTCTGACTAGCGGGGCACCCAATGAGCAGTTCTTC.

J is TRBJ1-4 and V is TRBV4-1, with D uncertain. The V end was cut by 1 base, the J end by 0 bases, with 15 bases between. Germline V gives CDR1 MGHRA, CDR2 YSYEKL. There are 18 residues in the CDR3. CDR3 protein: CASSQGRREIATNEKLFF. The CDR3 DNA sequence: TGCGCCAGCAGCCAAGGCCGCCGAGAAATTGCAACTAATGAAAAACTGTTTTTT.

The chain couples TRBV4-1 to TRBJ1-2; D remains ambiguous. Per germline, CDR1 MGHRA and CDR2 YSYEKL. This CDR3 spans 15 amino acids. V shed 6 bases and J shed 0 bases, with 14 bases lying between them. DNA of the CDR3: TGCGCCAGCAGGGATGGGAGGAAGACTAACTATGGCTACACCTTC. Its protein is CASRDGRKTNYGYTF.

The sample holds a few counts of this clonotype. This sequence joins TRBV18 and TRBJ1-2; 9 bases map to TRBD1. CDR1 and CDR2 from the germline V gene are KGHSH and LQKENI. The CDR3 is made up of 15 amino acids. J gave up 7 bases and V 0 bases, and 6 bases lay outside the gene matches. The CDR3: CASSPPGQGSTGYTF. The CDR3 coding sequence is TGTGCCAGCTCACCACCCGGACAGGGGAGTACTGGCTACACCTTC.